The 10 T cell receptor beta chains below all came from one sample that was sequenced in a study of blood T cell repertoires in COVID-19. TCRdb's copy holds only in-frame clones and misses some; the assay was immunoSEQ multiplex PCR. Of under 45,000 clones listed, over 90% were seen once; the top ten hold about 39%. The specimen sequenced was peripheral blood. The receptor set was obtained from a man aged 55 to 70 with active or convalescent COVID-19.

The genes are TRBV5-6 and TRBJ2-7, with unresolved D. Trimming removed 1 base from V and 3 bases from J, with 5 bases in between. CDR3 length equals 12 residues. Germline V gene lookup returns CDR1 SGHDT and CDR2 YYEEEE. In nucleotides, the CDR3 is TGTGCCAGCAGCTTGATGAGCTACGAGCAGTACTTC. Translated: CASSLMSYEQYF. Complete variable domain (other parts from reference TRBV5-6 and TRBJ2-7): DAGVTQSPTHLIKTRGQQVTLRCSPKSGHDTVSWYQQALGQGPQFIFQYYEEEERQRGNFPDRFSGHQFPNYSSELNVNALLLGDSALYLCASSLMSYEQYFGPGTRLTVT.

CDR3 residues: CASGLQGETEAFF. The CDR3 nucleotides read TGTGCCAGCGGGCTACAGGGAGAAACTGAAGCTTTCTTT. The J gene is TRBJ1-1, the V gene TRBV18, with D possibly being TRBD1 (6 bases). Trimming took 8 bases from V and 5 from J, leaving 15 bases between them. The CDR3 spans 13 residues. CDR1 and CDR2 from the germline V gene are KGHSH and LQKENI.

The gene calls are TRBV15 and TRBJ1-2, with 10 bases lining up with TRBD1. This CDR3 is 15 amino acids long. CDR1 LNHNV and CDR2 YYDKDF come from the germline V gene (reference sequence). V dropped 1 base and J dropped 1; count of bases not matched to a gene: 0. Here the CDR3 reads CATSRGTGGNYGYTF. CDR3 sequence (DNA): TGTGCCACCAGCAGAGGGACAGGGGGTAACTATGGCTACACCTTC.

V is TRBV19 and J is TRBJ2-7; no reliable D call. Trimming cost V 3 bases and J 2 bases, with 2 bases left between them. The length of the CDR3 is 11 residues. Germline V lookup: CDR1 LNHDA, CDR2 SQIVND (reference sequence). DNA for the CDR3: TGTGCCAGTAGTATCGCCTACGAGCAGTACTTC. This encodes CASSIAYEQYF. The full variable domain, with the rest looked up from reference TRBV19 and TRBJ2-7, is DGGITQSPKYLFRKEGQNVTLSCEQNLNHDAMYWYRQDPGQGLRLIYYSQIVNDFQKGDIAEGYSVSREKKESFPLTVTSAQKNPTAFYLCASSIAYEQYFGPGTRLTVT.

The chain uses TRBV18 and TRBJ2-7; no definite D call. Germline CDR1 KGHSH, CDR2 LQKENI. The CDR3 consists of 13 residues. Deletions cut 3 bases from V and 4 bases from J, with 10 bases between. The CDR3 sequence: CASSPPGWYEQYF. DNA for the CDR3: TGTGCCAGCTCACCCCCCGGGTGGTACGAGCAGTACTTC.

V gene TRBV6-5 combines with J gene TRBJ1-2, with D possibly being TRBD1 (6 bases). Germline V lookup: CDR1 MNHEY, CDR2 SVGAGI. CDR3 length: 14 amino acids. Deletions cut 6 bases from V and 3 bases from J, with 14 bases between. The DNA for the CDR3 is TGTGCCAGCAGGGGACAATCTCCCGACTATGGCTACACCTTC. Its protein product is CASRGQSPDYGYTF.

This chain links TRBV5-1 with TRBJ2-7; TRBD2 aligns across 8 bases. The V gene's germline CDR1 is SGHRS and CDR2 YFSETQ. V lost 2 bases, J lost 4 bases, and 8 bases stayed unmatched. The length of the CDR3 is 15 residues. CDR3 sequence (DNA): TGCGCCAGCAGCTTTGGAAGCGGGGGAGTATACGAGCAGTACTTC. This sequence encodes CASSFGSGGVYEQYF.

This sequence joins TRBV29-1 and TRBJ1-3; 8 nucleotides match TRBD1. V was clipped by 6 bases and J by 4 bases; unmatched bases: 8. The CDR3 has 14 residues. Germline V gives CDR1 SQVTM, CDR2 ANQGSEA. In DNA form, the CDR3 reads TGCAGCGTCCTCAGGACAGGGCCAGGAAACACCATATATTTT. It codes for CSVLRTGPGNTIYF. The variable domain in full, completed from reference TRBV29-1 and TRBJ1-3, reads SAVISQKPSRDICQRGTSLTIQCQVDSQVTMMFWYRQQPGQSLTLIATANQGSEATYESGFVIDKFPISRPNLTFSTLTVSNMSPEDSSIYLCSVLRTGPGNTIYFGEGSWLTVV.

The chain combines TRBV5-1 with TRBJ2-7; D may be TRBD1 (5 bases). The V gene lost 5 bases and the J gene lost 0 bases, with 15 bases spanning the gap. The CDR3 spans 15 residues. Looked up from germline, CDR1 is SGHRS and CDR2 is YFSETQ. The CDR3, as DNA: TGCGCCAGCAGACCTAAAGGACACAACTCCTACGAGCAGTACTTC. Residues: CASRPKGHNSYEQYF. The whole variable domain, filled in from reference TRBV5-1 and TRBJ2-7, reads KAGVTQTPRYLIKTRGQQVTLSCSPISGHRSVSWYQQTPGQGLQFLFEYFSETQRNKGNFPGRFSGRQFSNSRSEMNVSTLELGDSALYLCASRPKGHNSYEQYFGPGTRLTVT.

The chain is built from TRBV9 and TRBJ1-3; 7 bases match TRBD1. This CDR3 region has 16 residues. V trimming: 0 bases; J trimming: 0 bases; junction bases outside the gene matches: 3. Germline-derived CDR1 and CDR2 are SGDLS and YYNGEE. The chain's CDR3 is CASSVGPGGSGNTIYF. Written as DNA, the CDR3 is TGTGCCAGCAGCGTAGGCCCAGGGGGCTCTGGAAACACCATATATTTT. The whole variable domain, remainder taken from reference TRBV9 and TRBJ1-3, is DSGVTQTPKHLITATGQRVTLRCSPRSGDLSVYWYQQSLDQGLQFLIQYYNGEERAKGNILERFSAQQFPDLHSELNLSSLELGDSALYFCASSVGPGGSGNTIYFGEGSWLTVV.